The clone carrying this T cell receptor beta chain was seen more than once but under ten times. This sample is part of a study of Ad26.COV2.S vaccination and SARS-CoV-2 variants. V gave up 1 base and J gave up 2 bases, with 6 bases separating them. The CDR3 sequence is 13 residues long. The V gene's germline CDR1 is SGHNT and CDR2 YYREEE (reference sequence). Sample treatment: roughly 20 received Ad26.COV2.S at low or high dose, single or two shots; roughly five received placebo; per-sample allocation not given. Repertoires come from day 63 after the first vaccine or placebo injection. Sequencing was performed with immunoSEQ multiplex PCR; in TCRdb, only in-frame clones are kept and a portion is missing. This table has approximately 450,000 clones, 80% to 95% appearing once.

The clonotype comes from a person between 18 and 60 years old who received the Ad26.COV2.S COVID-19 vaccine or a placebo. This chain connects TRBV5-4 to TRBJ2-5; no clear D. Source: peripheral blood, taken in a trial of Ad26.COV2.S vaccine versus placebo. CDR3 sequence (DNA): TGTGCCAGCAGCTTGTTACAGCAAGAGACCCAGTACTTC. Amino acids: CASSLLQQETQYF.